The 10 T cell receptor beta chains below all came from one sample that was sequenced in a study of blood T cell repertoires in COVID-19. Some clones are missing from TCRdb's copy, which holds only in-frame ones; the method was immunoSEQ multiplex PCR. The sample carries about 330,000 clones, 87% recorded once. Sequencing input: peripheral blood. These receptors came from a young man with COVID-19, enrolled during active disease.

The V and J genes are TRBV11-2 and TRBJ1-1; D not certain. Germline CDR1 reads SGHAT; CDR2 reads FQNNGV. The CDR3 runs 13 residues. Trimming pared 5 bases from V and 11 bases from J, leaving 18 bases between. DNA for the CDR3: TGTGCCAGCAGCCCCCGCGGGAGGTTAGCGGCTTTCTTT. It specifies CASSPRGRLAAFF.

The chain uses TRBV2 and TRBJ2-2, with D uncertain. Looked up from germline, CDR1 is SNHLY and CDR2 is FYNNEI. V gave up 3 bases and J gave up 1 base, with 6 bases separating them. This CDR3 comprises 14 residues. The CDR3 here is CASSDSGNTGELFF. The CDR3 bases are TGTGCCAGCAGTGATTCAGGGAACACCGGGGAGCTGTTTTTT. Combining the CDR3 with reference TRBV2 and TRBJ2-2 gives the whole variable domain EPEVTQTPSHQVTQMGQEVILRCVPISNHLYFYWYRQILGQKVEFLVSFYNNEISEKSEIFDDQFSVERPDGSNFTLKIRSTKLEDSAMYFCASSDSGNTGELFFGEGSRLTVL.

This clone was observed a handful of times. The V and J genes are TRBV15 and TRBJ1-5, with D uncertain. From germline, CDR1 is LNHNV and CDR2 YYDKDF (reference sequence). There are 18 residues in the CDR3. Trimming took 0 bases from V and 2 from J, leaving 17 bases between them. CDR3 amino acids: CATSRDFLRRRGNQPQHF. The CDR3 coding sequence is TGTGCCACCAGCAGAGATTTCCTCCGGCGGAGAGGCAATCAGCCCCAGCATTTT. Together with reference TRBV15 and TRBJ1-5, the CDR3 gives the full variable domain: DAMVIQNPRYQVTQFGKPVTLSCSQTLNHNVMYWYQQKSSQAPKLLFHYYDKDFNNEADTPDNFQSRRPNTSFCFLDIRSPGLGDTAMYLCATSRDFLRRRGNQPQHFGDGTRLSIL.

This chain uses TRBV7-3 with TRBJ2-3; 11 nucleotides match TRBD2. The CDR3 is 16 amino acids. Germline lookup yields CDR1 SGHTA and CDR2 FQGTGA. The trim removed 3 bases at V and 2 bases at J, leaving 4 bases unmatched. In DNA form, the CDR3 reads TGTGCCAGCAGCTTTTTAGCGGGAGGGATCACAGATACGCAGTATTTT. This encodes CASSFLAGGITDTQYF.

V and J are TRBV7-9 and TRBJ2-7; 7 positions match TRBD2. The CDR3 loop spans 11 amino acids. With 11 bases clipped from V and 7 bases from J, the junction kept 8 bases outside the gene matches. CDR1 SEHNR and CDR2 FQNEAQ come from the germline V gene (reference sequence). The CDR3 region is CASGRGWEQYF. DNA for the CDR3: TGTGCCTCGGGGAGGGGTTGGGAGCAGTACTTC.

This sequence joins TRBV7-9 and TRBJ2-7; a possible D gene is TRBD1 (6 bases). Trimming stripped 1 base from V and 5 bases from J, with 12 bases between. This CDR3 contains 14 residues. Germline CDR1 SEHNR, CDR2 FQNEAQ (reference sequence). The CDR3 reads CASSLDWAGDEQYF. The CDR3 DNA sequence: TGTGCCAGCAGCTTAGACTGGGCAGGGGACGAGCAGTACTTC. The variable domain in full, with the rest retrieved from reference TRBV7-9 and TRBJ2-7, is DTGVSQNPRHKITKRGQNVTFRCDPISEHNRLYWYRQTLGQGPEFLTYFQNEAQLEKSRLLSDRFSAERPKGSFSTLEIQRTEQGDSAMYLCASSLDWAGDEQYFGPGTRLTVT.

The rearrangement joins TRBV7-9 to TRBJ1-4; 7 nucleotides match TRBD1. The V gene's germline CDR1 is SEHNR and CDR2 FQNEAQ (reference sequence). Trimming removed 5 bases from V and 3 bases from J; junction bases left unmatched: 9. The CDR3 extends over 16 amino acids. In DNA, the CDR3 is TGTGCCAGCAGCCAAAGACAGGGTTGGTCTAATGAAAAACTGTTTTTT. It yields the protein CASSQRQGWSNEKLFF.

The rearrangement uses TRBV6-6 and TRBJ2-1; 7 bases agree with TRBD2. The ends lost 5 bases at V and 5 bases at J; junction bases unmatched: 0. Germline V gene lookup returns CDR1 MNHNY and CDR2 SVGAGI (reference sequence). This CDR3 has 12 amino acids. The CDR3 coding sequence is TGTGCCAGCAGTGGACTAGACAATGAGCAGTTCTTC. Its protein is CASSGLDNEQFF.

This rearrangement joins TRBV19 to TRBJ2-7, with 10 bases fitting TRBD2. Germline CDR1 reads LNHDA; CDR2 reads SQIVND (reference sequence). CDR3 size: 15 residues. V dropped 5 bases and J dropped 7; count of bases not matched to a gene: 11. The CDR3 is CASSPTVAGGREQYF. DNA of the CDR3: TGTGCCAGTAGTCCTACAGTAGCGGGAGGAAGGGAGCAGTACTTC. The variable domain in full, with the rest retrieved from reference TRBV19 and TRBJ2-7, is DGGITQSPKYLFRKEGQNVTLSCEQNLNHDAMYWYRQDPGQGLRLIYYSQIVNDFQKGDIAEGYSVSREKKESFPLTVTSAQKNPTAFYLCASSPTVAGGREQYFGPGTRLTVT.

The chain carries TRBV19 and TRBJ2-7; D is possibly TRBD2 (5 bases). Trimming removed 1 base at V and 7 bases at J, with 17 bases between. From germline, CDR1 is LNHDA and CDR2 SQIVND (reference sequence). The CDR3 totals 15 residues. In DNA form, the CDR3 reads TGTGCCAGTAGTATAGTAGGCACCCCGGACTTTGAGCAGTACTTC. Translating gives CASSIVGTPDFEQYF.